Below, 3 T cell receptor beta chains from the same sample are listed, as sequenced in a study of cytomegalovirus exposure and HLA in healthy donors. Both 60 Vbeta primers and 13 Jbeta primers went into the PCR. Produced via immunoSEQ multiplex PCR; TCRdb's table is partial and in-frame only. In the table there are tens of thousands of clones, 78% of which are singletons. The sequencing input was PBMCs. The receptors originated from a woman in her 40s in good health and CMV-seropositive.

The chain is built from TRBV5-1 and TRBJ2-1; D might be TRBD1 (6 bases). Trimming shortened V by 0 bases and J by 0 bases, and 10 bases separated the two germline ends. This CDR3 contains 16 residues. CDR1 and CDR2 (germline): SGHRS, YFSETQ. For the CDR3, the DNA is TGCGCCAGCAGCTTGGATCAGGGGCCCTCCTACAATGAGCAGTTCTTC. Translated, it gives CASSLDQGPSYNEQFF. The complete variable domain, with remaining parts taken from reference TRBV5-1 and TRBJ2-1, reads KAGVTQTPRYLIKTRGQQVTLSCSPISGHRSVSWYQQTPGQGLQFLFEYFSETQRNKGNFPGRFSGRQFSNSRSEMNVSTLELGDSALYLCASSLDQGPSYNEQFFGPGTRLTVL.

This clone has a handful of counts. The chain links TRBV7-6 to TRBJ2-7; D may be TRBD2 (5 bases). This CDR3 has 16 amino acids. Trimming removed 5 bases at V and 2 bases at J, with 19 bases between. From germline, CDR1 is SGHVS and CDR2 FNYEAQ. CDR3 coding DNA: TGTGCCAGCAGCATATCGTCAGGAGCCGGGGCCTACGAGCAGTACTTC. This codes for CASSISSGAGAYEQYF.

The CDR3 coding sequence is TGCGCCAGCAGCTGGACAGGGCAAGAGACCCAGTACTTC. Amino acids: CASSWTGQETQYF. V and J are TRBV5-1 and TRBJ2-5; 8 positions match TRBD1. Germline V gene lookup returns CDR1 SGHRS and CDR2 YFSETQ. With V trimmed by 3 bases and J by 2 bases, 0 bases remained unmatched. The CDR3 has 13 residues.